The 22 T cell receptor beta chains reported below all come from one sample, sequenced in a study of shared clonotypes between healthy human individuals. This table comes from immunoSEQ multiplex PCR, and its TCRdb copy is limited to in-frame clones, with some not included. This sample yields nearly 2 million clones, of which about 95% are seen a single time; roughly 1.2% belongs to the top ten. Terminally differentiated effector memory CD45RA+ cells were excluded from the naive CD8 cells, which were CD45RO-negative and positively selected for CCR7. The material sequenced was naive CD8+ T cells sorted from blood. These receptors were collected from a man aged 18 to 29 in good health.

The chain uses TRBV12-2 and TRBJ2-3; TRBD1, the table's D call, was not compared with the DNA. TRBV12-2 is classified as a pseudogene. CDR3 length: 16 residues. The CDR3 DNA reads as TGTGCAAGTCGCCCTAACGACAGGGGAGGCACAGATACGCAGTATTTT. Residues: CASRPNDRGGTDTQYF.

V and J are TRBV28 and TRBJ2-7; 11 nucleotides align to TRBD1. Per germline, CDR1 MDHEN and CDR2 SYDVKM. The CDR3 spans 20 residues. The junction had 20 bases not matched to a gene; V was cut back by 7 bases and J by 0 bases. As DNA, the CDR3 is TGTGCCAGCACCCCCACCGTGGGGACAGGGGGGTTCTTGAGCTCCTACGAGCAGTACTTC. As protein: CASTPTVGTGGFLSSYEQYF.

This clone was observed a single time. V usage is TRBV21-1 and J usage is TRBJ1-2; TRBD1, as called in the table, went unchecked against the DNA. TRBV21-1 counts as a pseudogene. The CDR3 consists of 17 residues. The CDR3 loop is CASSKEERGPPPYGYTF. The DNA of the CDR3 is TGTGCCAGCAGCAAAGAAGAGAGGGGGCCGCCGCCCTATGGCTACACCTTC.

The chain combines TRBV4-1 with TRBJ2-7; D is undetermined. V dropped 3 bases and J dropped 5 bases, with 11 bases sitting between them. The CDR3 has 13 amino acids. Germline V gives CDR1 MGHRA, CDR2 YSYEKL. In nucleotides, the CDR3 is TGCGCCAGCAGCCATGTTGCCCGGGACGAGCAGTACTTC. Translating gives CASSHVARDEQYF.

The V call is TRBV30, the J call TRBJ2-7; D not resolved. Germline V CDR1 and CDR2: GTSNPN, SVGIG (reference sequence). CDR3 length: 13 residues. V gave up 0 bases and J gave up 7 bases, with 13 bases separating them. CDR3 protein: CAWSVIGNGEQYF. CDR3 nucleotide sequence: TGTGCCTGGAGTGTAATTGGCAATGGTGAGCAGTACTTC.

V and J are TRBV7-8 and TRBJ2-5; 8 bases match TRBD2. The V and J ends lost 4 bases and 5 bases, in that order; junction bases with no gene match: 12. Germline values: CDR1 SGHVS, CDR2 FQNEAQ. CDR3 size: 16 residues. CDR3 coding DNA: TGTGCCAGCAGCTCCCGGGACGGGAGGGCCGGGGAGACCCAGTACTTC. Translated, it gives CASSSRDGRAGETQYF.

The CDR3 protein is CASSLAQVYNEQFF. In nucleotides, the CDR3 is TGTGCCAGCAGCTTGGCCCAGGTTTACAATGAGCAGTTCTTC. This rearrangement joins TRBV5-6 to TRBJ2-1; D is uncertain. Germline V gene sequence: CDR1 SGHDT, CDR2 YYEEEE. The CDR3 extends over 14 amino acids. The germline V and J ends were trimmed by 0 bases and 4 bases, with 8 bases remaining between them.

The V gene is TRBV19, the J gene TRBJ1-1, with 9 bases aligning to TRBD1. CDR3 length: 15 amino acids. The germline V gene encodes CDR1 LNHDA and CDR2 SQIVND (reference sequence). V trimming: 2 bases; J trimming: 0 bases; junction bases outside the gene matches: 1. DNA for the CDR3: TGTGCCAGTAGTATACGGACAGGGGTGAACACTGAAGCTTTCTTT. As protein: CASSIRTGVNTEAFF.

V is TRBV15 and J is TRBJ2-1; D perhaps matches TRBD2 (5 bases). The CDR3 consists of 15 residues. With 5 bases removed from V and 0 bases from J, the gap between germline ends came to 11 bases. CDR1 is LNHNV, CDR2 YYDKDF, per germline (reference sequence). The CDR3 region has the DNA TGTGCCACCAGCTTTAGGGAGAGCTCCTACAATGAGCAGTTCTTC. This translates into CATSFRESSYNEQFF.

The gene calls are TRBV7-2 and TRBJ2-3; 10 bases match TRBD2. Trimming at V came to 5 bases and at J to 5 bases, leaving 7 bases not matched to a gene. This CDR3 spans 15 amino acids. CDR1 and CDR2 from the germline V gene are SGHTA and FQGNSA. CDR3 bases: TGTGCCAGCAGCCCCGGGACTAGCGTTAGAGATACGCAGTATTTT. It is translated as CASSPGTSVRDTQYF. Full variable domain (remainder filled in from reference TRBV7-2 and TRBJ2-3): GAGVSQSPSNKVTEKGKDVELRCDPISGHTALYWYRQSLGQGLEFLIYFQGNSAPDKSGLPSDRFSAERTGGSVSTLTIQRTQQEDSAVYLCASSPGTSVRDTQYFGPGTRLTVL.

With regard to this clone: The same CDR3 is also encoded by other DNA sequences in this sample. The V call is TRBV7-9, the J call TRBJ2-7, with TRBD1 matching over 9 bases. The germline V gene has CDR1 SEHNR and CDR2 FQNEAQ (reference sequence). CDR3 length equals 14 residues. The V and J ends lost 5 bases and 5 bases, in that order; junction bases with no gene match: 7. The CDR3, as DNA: TGTGCCAGCAGCCCGGACAGGGGACTCGACGAGCAGTACTTC. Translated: CASSPDRGLDEQYF.

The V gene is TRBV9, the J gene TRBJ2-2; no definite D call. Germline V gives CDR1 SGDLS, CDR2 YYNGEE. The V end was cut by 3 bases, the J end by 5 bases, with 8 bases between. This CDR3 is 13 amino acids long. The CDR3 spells CASSGSRTGELFF. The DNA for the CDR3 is TGTGCCAGCAGCGGATCGCGTACCGGGGAGCTGTTTTTT.

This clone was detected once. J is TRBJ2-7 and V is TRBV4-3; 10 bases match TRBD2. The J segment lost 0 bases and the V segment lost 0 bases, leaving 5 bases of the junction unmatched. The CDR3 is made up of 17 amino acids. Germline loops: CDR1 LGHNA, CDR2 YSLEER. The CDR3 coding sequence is TGCGCCAGCAGCCAAGACCTACTAGCGGGGCTCTCCTACGAGCAGTACTTC. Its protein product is CASSQDLLAGLSYEQYF.

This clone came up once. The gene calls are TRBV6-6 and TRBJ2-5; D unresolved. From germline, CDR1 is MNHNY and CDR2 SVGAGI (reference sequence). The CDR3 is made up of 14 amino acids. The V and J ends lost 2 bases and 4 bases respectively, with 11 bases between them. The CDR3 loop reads CASSYAEAGETQYF. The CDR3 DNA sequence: TGTGCCAGCAGTTACGCCGAGGCTGGAGAGACCCAGTACTTC.

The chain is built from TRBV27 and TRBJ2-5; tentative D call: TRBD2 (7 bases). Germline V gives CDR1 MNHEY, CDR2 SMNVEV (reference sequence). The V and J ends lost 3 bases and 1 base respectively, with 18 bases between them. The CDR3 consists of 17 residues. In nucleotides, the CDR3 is TGTGCCAGCAGTTTCAGTGGTCCGGGGGGCCTCCAAGAGACCCAGTACTTC. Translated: CASSFSGPGGLQETQYF.

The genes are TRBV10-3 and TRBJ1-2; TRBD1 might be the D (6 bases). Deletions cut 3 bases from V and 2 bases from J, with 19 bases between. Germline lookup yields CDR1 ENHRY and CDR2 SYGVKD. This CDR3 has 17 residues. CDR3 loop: CAISETSPGHPNYGYTF. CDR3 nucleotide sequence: TGTGCCATCAGTGAAACAAGTCCGGGACATCCAAACTATGGCTACACCTTC.

The CDR3 sequence: CASSYSPRPPTGELFF. The CDR3 DNA follows: TGTGCCAGCAGTTACTCCCCCCGGCCCCCCACCGGGGAGCTGTTTTTT. The chain uses TRBV6-6 and TRBJ2-2; D remains unclear. V was pared by 0 bases and J by 4 bases, with 12 bases between. Germline V gene data show CDR1 as MNHNY and CDR2 as SVGAGI (reference sequence). There are 16 residues in the CDR3.

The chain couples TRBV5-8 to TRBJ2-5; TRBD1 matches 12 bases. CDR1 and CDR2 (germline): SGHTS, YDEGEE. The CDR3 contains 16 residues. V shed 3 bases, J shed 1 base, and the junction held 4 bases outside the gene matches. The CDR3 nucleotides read TGTGCCAGCAGCTCCCGGGACAGGGGGCTCCAAGAGACCCAGTACTTC. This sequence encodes CASSSRDRGLQETQYF.

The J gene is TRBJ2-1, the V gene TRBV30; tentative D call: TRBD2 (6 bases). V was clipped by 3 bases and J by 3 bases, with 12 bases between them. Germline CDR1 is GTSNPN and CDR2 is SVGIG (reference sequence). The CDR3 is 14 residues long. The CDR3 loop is CAWRISGLYNEQFF. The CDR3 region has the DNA TGTGCCTGGAGAATTAGCGGACTCTACAATGAGCAGTTCTTC.

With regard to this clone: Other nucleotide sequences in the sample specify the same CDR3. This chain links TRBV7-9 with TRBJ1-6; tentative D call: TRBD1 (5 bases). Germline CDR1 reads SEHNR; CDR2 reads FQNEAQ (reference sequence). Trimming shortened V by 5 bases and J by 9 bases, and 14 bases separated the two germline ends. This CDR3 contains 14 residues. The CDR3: CASSPGGSGSPLHF. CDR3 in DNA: TGTGCCAGCAGCCCCGGGGGTAGCGGTTCACCCCTCCACTTT. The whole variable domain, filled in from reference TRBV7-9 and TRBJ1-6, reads DTGVSQNPRHKITKRGQNVTFRCDPISEHNRLYWYRQTLGQGPEFLTYFQNEAQLEKSRLLSDRFSAERPKGSFSTLEIQRTEQGDSAMYLCASSPGGSGSPLHFGNGTRLTVT.

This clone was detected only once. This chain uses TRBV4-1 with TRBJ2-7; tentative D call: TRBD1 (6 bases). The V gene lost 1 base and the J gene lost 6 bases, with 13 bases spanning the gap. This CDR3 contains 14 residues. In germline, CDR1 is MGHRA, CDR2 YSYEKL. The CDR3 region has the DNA TGCGCCAGCAGCCAAGGATACAGGGTGGGCGAGCAGTACTTC. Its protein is CASSQGYRVGEQYF.

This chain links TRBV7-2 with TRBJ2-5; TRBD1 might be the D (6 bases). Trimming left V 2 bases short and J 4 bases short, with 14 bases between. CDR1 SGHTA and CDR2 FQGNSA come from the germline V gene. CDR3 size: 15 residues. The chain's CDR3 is CASSLPGHLGETQYF. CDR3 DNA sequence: TGTGCCAGCAGCTTACCGGGACACCTGGGAGAGACCCAGTACTTC.